This section outlines one TCR beta chain sequence together with its context. Germline V gene data show CDR1 as SGDLS and CDR2 as YYNGEE. The CDR3 length is 17 residues. Trimming cost V 3 bases and J 3 bases; bases outside gene matches: 10. This specimen comes from a study of blood T cell repertoires in COVID-19. In the study overall: Spain, Italy and the United States supplied samples that represented acute and convalescent COVID-19. PBMCs, B-cell-depleted T cells, or T cells were the source of the cDNA or gDNA that made up the material.

In the original analysis: Amplified reference gene primers provided the basis for estimating nucleated cell counts. This table comes from immunoSEQ multiplex PCR, and its TCRdb copy is limited to in-frame clones, with some not included. V, J and clone size reflect that table, while D and trimming were determined from the DNA. Among over 95,000 clones listed, around 85% were seen once. The gene calls are TRBV9 and TRBJ2-1, with 9 bases identical to TRBD2. Sequencing was done on a sample of peripheral blood. This TCR came from a human donor in a cohort sampled during active COVID-19. CDR3 DNA: TGTGCCAGCAGCGCCCGTCTGGGCGGGGGGGTCTACAATGAGCAGTTCTTC. It specifies CASSARLGGGVYNEQFF.